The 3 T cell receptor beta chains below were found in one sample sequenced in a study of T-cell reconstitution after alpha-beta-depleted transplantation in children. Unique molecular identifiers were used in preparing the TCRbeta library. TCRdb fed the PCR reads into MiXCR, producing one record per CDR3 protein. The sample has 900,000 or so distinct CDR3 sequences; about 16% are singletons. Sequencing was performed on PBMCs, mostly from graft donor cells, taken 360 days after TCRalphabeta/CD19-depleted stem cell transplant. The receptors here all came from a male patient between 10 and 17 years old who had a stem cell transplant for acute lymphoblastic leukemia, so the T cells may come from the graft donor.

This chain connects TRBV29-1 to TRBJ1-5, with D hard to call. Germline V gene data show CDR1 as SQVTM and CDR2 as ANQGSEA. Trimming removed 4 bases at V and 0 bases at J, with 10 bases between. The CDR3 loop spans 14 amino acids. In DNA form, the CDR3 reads TGCAGCGTTGCGGTCGGTAATAGCAATCAGCCCCAGCATTTT. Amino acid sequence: CSVAVGNSNQPQHF.

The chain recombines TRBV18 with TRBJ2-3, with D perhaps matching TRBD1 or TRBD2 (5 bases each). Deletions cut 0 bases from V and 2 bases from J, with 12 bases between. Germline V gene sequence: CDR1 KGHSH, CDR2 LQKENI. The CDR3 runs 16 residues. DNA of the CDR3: TGTGCCAGCTCACCACCGGTCGGGACCCCCACAGATACGCAGTATTTT. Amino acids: CASSPPVGTPTDTQYF.

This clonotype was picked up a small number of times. In DNA, the CDR3 is TGTGCCAGCAGACACAGGCTAGCGGGCCCCTACAATGAGCAGTTCTTC. Protein: CASRHRLAGPYNEQFF. This chain connects TRBV12-3 or TRBV12-4 to TRBJ2-1; 8 positions match TRBD2. The CDR3 covers 16 residues. The V segment lost 6 bases and the J segment 2 bases; nucleotides outside the gene matches: 9.